One and the same sample provided the 3 T cell receptor beta chains below, sequenced in a study of blood T cell repertoires in COVID-19. Method: immunoSEQ multiplex PCR; TCRdb's copy keeps in-frame clones and lacks some. The sample lists roughly 120,000 clones, 75% to 90% seen once, with roughly 7.7% in the top ten. Sequencing was carried out using peripheral blood. The receptor source for this set is a man between 70 and 80 years old with acute or convalescent COVID-19.

The chain has TRBV19 and TRBJ1-6, with D perhaps matching TRBD1 (6 bases). Per germline, CDR1 LNHDA and CDR2 SQIVND (reference sequence). V shed 5 bases and J shed 7 bases, with 18 bases lying between them. The CDR3 is 16 residues long. The CDR3 spells CASSRAPGHPNSPLHF. The DNA for the CDR3 is TGTGCCAGTAGTCGCGCCCCGGGACACCCAAATTCACCCCTCCACTTT.

The chain uses TRBV13 and TRBJ1-4, with D unclear. The CDR3 loop spans 14 amino acids. V lost 5 bases and J 7 bases, leaving 14 bases between the germline ends. Germline assignment: CDR1 PRHDT and CDR2 FYEKMQ (reference sequence). The chain's CDR3 is CASSPRGGGEKLFF. The CDR3 nucleotides read TGTGCCAGCAGCCCTCGCGGTGGTGGTGAAAAACTGTTTTTT.

The J gene is TRBJ1-1, the V gene TRBV2; D uncertain. Trimming shortened V by 6 bases and J by 0 bases, and 8 bases separated the two germline ends. The CDR3 is made up of 13 amino acids. The germline V gene encodes CDR1 SNHLY and CDR2 FYNNEI. In DNA, the CDR3 is TGTGCCAGCAGAACTAACATGAACACTGAAGCTTTCTTT. It is translated as CASRTNMNTEAFF.